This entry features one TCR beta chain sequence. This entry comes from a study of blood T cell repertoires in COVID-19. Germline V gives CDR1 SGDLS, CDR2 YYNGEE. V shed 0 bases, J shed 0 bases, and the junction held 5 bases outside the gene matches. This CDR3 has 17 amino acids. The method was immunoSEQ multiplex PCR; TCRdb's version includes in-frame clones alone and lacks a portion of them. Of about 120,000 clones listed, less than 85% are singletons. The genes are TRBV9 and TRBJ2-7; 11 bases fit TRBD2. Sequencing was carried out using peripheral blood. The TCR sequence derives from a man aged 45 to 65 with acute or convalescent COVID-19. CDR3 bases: TGTGCCAGCAGCGTAGGTAGCGGGAGGGATAGCTCCTACGAGCAGTACTTC. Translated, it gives CASSVGSGRDSSYEQYF.